These T cell receptor beta chains were read from a single sample in a study of OX40 agonist ivuxolimab in advanced cancers. Data came from immunoSEQ multiplex PCR; TCRdb stores just in-frame clones and leaves some out. The sample lists 35,000 to 50,000 clones, approximately 89% occurring once. The sequencing here drew on CD4+ or CD8+ T cells sorted from blood, taken in a trial of the OX40 agonist ivuxolimab. These receptors originate from an adult with an advanced solid tumor such as melanoma, head and neck, liver or kidney cancer. Each CDR3 is given with its conserved first and last residue. Each record gives: V gene, D gene, J gene, CDR3 DNA, CDR3 protein. A D gene is named only where the DNA matches it firmly.

V: TRBV6-6; D: .; J: TRBJ2-2; DNA: TGTGCCAGCAGTTACTCGGGGCAGTCTACCGGGGAGCTGTTTTTT; CDR3: CASSYSGQSTGELFF
V: TRBV19; D: .; J: TRBJ1-1; DNA: TGTGCCAGCACCCCCATTAATATGAACACTGAAGCTTTCTTT; CDR3: CASTPINMNTEAFF
V: TRBV7-9; D: .; J: TRBJ2-1; DNA: TGTGCCAGCAGCTTAGCGGATATCTACAATGAGCAGTTCTTC; CDR3: CASSLADIYNEQFF
V: TRBV5-4; D: .; J: TRBJ2-7; DNA: TGTGCCAGCAGCTTGAATTCCTACGAGCAGTACTTC; CDR3: CASSLNSYEQYF
V: TRBV10-3; D: .; J: TRBJ2-5; DNA: TGTGCCATGGCGGAGTGGGGGGAGGAGACCCAGTACTTC; CDR3: CAMAEWGEETQYF
V: TRBV6-6; D: .; J: TRBJ2-7; DNA: TGTGCCAGCAGCCTCTCGGACAGCTACGAGCAGTACTTC; CDR3: CASSLSDSYEQYF
V: TRBV28; D: TRBD2; J: TRBJ2-7; DNA: TGTGCCAGCAGTGGCCGGGGGGTCCCTCCCGAGCAGTACTTC; CDR3: CASSGRGVPPEQYF
V: TRBV6-5; D: .; J: TRBJ1-6; DNA: TGTGCCAGCAGTGGTCTGGGAACTTCACCCCTCCACTTT; CDR3: CASSGLGTSPLHF
V: TRBV7-3; D: TRBD1; J: TRBJ2-1; DNA: TGTGCCAGCAGCTTAGGGGACAGACCCTACAATGAGCAGTTCTTC; CDR3: CASSLGDRPYNEQFF
V: TRBV7-9; D: TRBD1; J: TRBJ1-1; DNA: TGTGCCAGCAGCGGACAGGAGAACACTGAAGCTTTCTTT; CDR3: CASSGQENTEAFF
V: TRBV6-1; D: .; J: TRBJ2-4; DNA: TGTGCCAGCAGTGAACTAGTAAGGGCCAAAAACATTCAGTACTTC; CDR3: CASSELVRAKNIQYF
V: TRBV11-2; D: TRBD1; J: TRBJ2-7; DNA: TGTGCCAGCAGCTTACAGGGGGCGTCAGGTGAGCAGTACTTC; CDR3: CASSLQGASGEQYF
V: TRBV7-9; D: .; J: TRBJ2-7; DNA: TGTGCCAGCAGCTCATGGACATCCCCCTACGAGCAGTACTTC; CDR3: CASSSWTSPYEQYF
V: TRBV6-6; D: .; J: TRBJ2-1; DNA: TGTGCCAGCAGGCAGGGTGGGGGGGCCGGAGAGCAGTTCTTC; CDR3: CASRQGGGAGEQFF
V: TRBV6-5; D: .; J: TRBJ2-7; DNA: TGTGCCAGCAACAACATAGGGTACGAGCAGTACTTC; CDR3: CASNNIGYEQYF
V: TRBV9; D: .; J: TRBJ1-2; DNA: TGTGCCAGCAGCTCCCCTTATGGCTACACCTTC; CDR3: CASSSPYGYTF